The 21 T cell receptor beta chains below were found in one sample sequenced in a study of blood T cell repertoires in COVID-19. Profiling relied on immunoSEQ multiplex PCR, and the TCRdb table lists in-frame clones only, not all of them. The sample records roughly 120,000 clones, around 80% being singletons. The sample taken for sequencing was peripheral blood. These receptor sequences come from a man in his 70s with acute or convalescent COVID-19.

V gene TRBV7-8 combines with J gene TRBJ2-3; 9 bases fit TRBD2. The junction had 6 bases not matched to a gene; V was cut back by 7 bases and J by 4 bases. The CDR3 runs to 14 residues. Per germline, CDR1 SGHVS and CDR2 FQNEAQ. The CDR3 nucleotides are TGTGCCAGCAAGCGGGAGGTTGTCGCAGATACGCAGTATTTT. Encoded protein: CASKREVVADTQYF.

CDR3 in DNA: TGTGCCAGCAGTGAGGGACAGTATACTAGTGGCTACACCTTC. Amino acid sequence: CASSEGQYTSGYTF. This rearrangement joins TRBV2 to TRBJ1-2; 7 positions match TRBD1. Germline V gene sequence: CDR1 SNHLY, CDR2 FYNNEI. V lost 3 bases and J lost 7; bases outside the gene matches: 8. The CDR3 contains 14 residues.

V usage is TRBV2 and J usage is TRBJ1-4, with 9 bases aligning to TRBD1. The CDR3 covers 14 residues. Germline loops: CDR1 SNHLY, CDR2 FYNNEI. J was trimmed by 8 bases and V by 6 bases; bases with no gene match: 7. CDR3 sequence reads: CASRDDRGLEKLFF. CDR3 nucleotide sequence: TGTGCCAGCAGGGATGACAGGGGGTTAGAAAAACTGTTTTTT.

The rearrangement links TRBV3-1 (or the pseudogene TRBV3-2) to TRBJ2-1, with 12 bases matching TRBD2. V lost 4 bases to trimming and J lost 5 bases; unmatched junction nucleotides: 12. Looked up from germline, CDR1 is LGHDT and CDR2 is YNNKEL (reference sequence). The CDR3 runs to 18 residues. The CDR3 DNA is TGTGCCAGCAGCCCCTCCGGACTAGCGGGGTATCTCGACAATGAGCAGTTCTTC. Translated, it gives CASSPSGLAGYLDNEQFF.

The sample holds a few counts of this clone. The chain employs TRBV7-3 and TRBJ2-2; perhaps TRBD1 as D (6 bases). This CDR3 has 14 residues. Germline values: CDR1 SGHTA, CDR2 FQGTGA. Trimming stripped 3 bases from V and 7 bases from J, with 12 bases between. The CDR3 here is CASSFQGMGGELFF. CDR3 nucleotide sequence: TGTGCCAGCAGCTTCCAGGGGATGGGCGGGGAGCTGTTTTTT.

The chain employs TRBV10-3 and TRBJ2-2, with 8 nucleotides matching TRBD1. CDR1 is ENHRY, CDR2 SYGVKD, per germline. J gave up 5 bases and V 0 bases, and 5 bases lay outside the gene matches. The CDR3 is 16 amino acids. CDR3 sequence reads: CAISESRTGRTGELFF. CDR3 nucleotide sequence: TGTGCCATCAGTGAGTCCCGGACAGGGAGAACCGGGGAGCTGTTTTTT.

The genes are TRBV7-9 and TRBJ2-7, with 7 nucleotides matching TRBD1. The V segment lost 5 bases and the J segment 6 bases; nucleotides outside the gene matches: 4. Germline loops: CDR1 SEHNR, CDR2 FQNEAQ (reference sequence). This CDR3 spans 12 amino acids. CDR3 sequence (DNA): TGTGCCAGCAGCCACGGGACAGCCGAGCAGTACTTC. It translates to CASSHGTAEQYF.

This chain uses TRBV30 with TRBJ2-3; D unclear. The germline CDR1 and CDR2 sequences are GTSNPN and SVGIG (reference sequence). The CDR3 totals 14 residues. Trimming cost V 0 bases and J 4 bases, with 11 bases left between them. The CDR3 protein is CAWSVNGVPDTQYF. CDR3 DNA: TGTGCCTGGAGTGTAAACGGTGTGCCAGATACGCAGTATTTT.

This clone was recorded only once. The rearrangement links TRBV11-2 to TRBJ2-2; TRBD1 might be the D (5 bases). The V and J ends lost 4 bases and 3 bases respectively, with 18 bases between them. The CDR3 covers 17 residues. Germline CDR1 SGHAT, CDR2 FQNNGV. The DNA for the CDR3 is TGTGCCAGCAGCTCGCGACCCGCAGGGATGGACACCGGGGAGCTGTTTTTT. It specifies CASSSRPAGMDTGELFF.

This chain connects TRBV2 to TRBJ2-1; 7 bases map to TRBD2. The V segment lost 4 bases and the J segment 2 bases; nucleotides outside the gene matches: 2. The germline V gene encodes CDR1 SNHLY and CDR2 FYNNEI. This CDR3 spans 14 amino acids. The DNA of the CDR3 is TGTGCCAGCAGTGCTCTAGCGGCCTACAATGAGCAGTTCTTC. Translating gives CASSALAAYNEQFF. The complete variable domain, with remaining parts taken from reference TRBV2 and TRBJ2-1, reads EPEVTQTPSHQVTQMGQEVILRCVPISNHLYFYWYRQILGQKVEFLVSFYNNEISEKSEIFDDQFSVERPDGSNFTLKIRSTKLEDSAMYFCASSALAAYNEQFFGPGTRLTVL.

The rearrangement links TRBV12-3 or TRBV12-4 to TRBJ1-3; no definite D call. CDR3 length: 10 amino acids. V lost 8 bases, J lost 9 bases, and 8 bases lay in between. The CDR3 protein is CASASGTIYF. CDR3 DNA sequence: TGTGCCAGCGCGAGCGGCACCATATATTTT.

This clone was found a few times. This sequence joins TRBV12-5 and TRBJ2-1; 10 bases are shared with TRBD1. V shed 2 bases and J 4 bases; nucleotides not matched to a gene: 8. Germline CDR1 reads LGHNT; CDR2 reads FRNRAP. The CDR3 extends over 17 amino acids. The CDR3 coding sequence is TGTGCTAGTGGTTTGACTGAGGGACAGGGGATTTACAATGAGCAGTTCTTC. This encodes CASGLTEGQGIYNEQFF.

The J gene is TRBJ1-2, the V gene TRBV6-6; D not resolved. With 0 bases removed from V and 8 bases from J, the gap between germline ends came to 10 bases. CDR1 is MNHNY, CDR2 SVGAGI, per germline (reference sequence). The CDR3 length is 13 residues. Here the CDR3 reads CASSYSIVEGYTF. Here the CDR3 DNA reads TGTGCCAGCAGTTACTCGATTGTGGAGGGCTACACCTTC.

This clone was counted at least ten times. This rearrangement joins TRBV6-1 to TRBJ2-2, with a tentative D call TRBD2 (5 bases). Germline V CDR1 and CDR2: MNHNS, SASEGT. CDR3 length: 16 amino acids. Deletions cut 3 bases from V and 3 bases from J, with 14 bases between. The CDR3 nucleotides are TGTGCCAGCAGTGATTCCCCCGCGGGCGACACCGGGGAGCTGTTTTTT. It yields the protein CASSDSPAGDTGELFF.

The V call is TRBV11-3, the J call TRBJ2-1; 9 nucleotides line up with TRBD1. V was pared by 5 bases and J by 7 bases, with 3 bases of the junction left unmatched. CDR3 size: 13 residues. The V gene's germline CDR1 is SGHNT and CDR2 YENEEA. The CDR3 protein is CASSGDRVNEQFF. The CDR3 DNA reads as TGTGCCAGCAGCGGGGACAGGGTAAATGAGCAGTTCTTC.

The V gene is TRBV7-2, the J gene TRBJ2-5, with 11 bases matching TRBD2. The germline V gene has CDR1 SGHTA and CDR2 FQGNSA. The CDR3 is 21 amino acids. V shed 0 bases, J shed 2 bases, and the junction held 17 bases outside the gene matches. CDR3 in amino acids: CASSLALGFRLAGIKQETQYF. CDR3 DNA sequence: TGTGCCAGCAGCTTAGCGCTAGGCTTCCGACTAGCGGGAATCAAACAAGAGACCCAGTACTTC.

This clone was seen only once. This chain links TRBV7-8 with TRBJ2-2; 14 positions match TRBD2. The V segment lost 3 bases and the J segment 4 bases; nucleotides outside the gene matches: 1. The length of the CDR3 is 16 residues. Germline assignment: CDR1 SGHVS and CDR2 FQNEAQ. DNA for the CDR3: TGTGCCAGCAGCTTGGGACTAGCGGGGGTCACCGGGGAGCTGTTTTTT. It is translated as CASSLGLAGVTGELFF.

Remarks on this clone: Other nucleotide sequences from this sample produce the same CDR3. CDR3: CASSLGYSNQPQHF. The CDR3 DNA reads TGTGCCAGCAGCTTAGGCTATAGCAATCAGCCCCAGCATTTT. The V gene is TRBV7-9, the J gene TRBJ1-5; D is ambiguous. CDR1 and CDR2 from the germline V gene are SEHNR and FQNEAQ (reference sequence). V lost 1 base, J lost 0 bases, and 4 bases lay in between. The CDR3 has 14 residues. Full variable domain (rest looked up from reference TRBV7-9 and TRBJ1-5): DTGVSQNPRHKITKRGQNVTFRCDPISEHNRLYWYRQTLGQGPEFLTYFQNEAQLEKSRLLSDRFSAERPKGSFSTLEIQRTEQGDSAMYLCASSLGYSNQPQHFGDGTRLSIL.

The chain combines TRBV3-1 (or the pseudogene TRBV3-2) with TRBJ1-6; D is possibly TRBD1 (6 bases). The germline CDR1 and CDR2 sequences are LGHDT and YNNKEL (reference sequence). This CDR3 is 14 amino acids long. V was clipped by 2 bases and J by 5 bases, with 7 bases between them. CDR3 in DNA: TGTGCCAGCAGCCAACGACAGGATAATTCACCCCTCCACTTT. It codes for CASSQRQDNSPLHF.

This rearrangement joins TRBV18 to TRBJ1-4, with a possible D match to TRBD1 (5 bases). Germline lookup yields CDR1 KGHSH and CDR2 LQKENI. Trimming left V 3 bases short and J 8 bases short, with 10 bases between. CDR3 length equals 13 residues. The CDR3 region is CASSPGQREKLFF. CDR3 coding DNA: TGTGCCAGCTCACCGGGGCAGAGGGAAAAACTGTTTTTT.

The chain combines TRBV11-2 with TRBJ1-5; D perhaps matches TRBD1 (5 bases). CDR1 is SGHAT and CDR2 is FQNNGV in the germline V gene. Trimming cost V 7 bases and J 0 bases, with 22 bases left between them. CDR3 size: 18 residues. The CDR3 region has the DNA TGTGCCAGCATGCTTCACATGGGGCAGTACTATAGCAATCAGCCCCAGCATTTT. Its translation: CASMLHMGQYYSNQPQHF. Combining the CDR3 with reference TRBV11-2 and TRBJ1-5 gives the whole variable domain EAGVAQSPRYKIIEKRQSVAFWCNPISGHATLYWYQQILGQGPKLLIQFQNNGVVDDSQLPKDRFSAERLKGVDSTLKIQPAKLEDSAVYLCASMLHMGQYYSNQPQHFGDGTRLSIL.